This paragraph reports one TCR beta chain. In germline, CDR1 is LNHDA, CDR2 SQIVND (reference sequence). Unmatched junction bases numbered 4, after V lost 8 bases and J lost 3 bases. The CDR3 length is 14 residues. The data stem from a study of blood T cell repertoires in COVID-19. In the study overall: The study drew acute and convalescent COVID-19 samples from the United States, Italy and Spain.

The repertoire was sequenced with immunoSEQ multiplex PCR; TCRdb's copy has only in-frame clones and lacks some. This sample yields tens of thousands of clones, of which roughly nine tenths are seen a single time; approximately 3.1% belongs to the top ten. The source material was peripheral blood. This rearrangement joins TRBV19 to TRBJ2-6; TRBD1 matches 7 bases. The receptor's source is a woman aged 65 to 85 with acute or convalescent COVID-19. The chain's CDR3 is CASHTGVGANVLTF. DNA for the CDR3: TGTGCCAGTCACACAGGGGTTGGGGCCAACGTCCTGACTTTC.